Listed here is a single T cell receptor beta chain. The antigen remains undetermined. With each sample, at least 5 micrograms of total RNA were extracted. The authors ran a second PCR of 7 to 11 cycles using a sample-barcoded 5' primer and a J-beta primer mix. One entry per CDR3 protein, called by TCRdb with MiXCR from the 5' RACE reads. The sample yields roughly 1.6 million distinct CDR3 sequences, about 35% seen once. The CDR3 is 14 residues long. V lost 3 bases and J 0 bases, leaving 11 bases between the germline ends. From germline, CDR1 is DFQATT and CDR2 SNEGSKA (reference sequence). This sample is drawn from a study of blood T cells in healthy people across ages. General observations from the study: Since the PBMCs were unsorted, naive and antigen-experienced cells could not be conclusively compared. Researchers judged that diversity estimates from one million T cells fell short of true values. Roughly linear declines in TCR beta diversity per million T cells occurred with age.

The clonotype was recovered from a young woman in good health. J is TRBJ1-1 and V is TRBV20-1; possibly TRBD1 for D (5 bases). The sample taken for sequencing was blood. The CDR3 here is CSASMQGLNTEAFF. The CDR3, as DNA: TGCAGTGCTAGTATGCAGGGCTTGAACACTGAAGCTTTCTTT.